This TCR beta chain comes out of a study of beta chain features in type 1 diabetes. The overall study: All samples together contributed about 100,000,000 sorted cells for examination.

The authors reverse transcribed all of the isolated RNA, so sequencing captured expressed TCRB transcripts. Produced via immunoSEQ multiplex PCR; TCRdb's table is partial and in-frame only. Of almost 350,000 clones detected, less than 9.5% appear once; the ten largest clones hold approximately 0.47%. It was via CD45RO/CCR7/CD25/CD127/CD95/CD27 that CD4+ naive, central memory, regulatory and stem cell-like memory cells were sorted. CDR3 length: 14 amino acids. Trimming shortened V by 10 bases and J by 3 bases, and 19 bases separated the two germline ends. Germline CDR1 and CDR2: SNHLY and FYNNEI. Overall study findings and caveats: There were fewer insertions and more deletions at the VDJ junctions of type 1 diabetes patients.

In regard to this clone: No antigen is known for it.

J is TRBJ2-7 and V is TRBV2; TRBD1 or TRBD2 may be the D gene (5 bases each). Sequencing was performed on central memory CD4+ T cells from blood. The source of this sequence is a woman aged 18-30 years in good health. This CDR3 is CATSVRGVGYEQYF. Written as DNA, the CDR3 is TGTGCCACCTCGGTGAGGGGAGTTGGCTACGAGCAGTACTTC. Using reference TRBV2 and TRBJ2-7 for the parts outside the CDR3, the full variable domain is EPEVTQTPSHQVTQMGQEVILRCVPISNHLYFYWYRQILGQKVEFLVSFYNNEISEKSEIFDDQFSVERPDGSNFTLKIRSTKLEDSAMYFCATSVRGVGYEQYFGPGTRLTVT.